The clone carrying this TCR beta chain has ten or more counts. As yet, its antigen is unknown. Germline CDR1 SGHDT, CDR2 YYEEEE. CDR3 size: 14 residues. The V gene end was trimmed by 5 bases and the J gene end by 3 bases; junction bases not matched to a gene: 7. This record comes from a study of T cells after yellow fever vaccination. Study-wide points: From the bulk population, abundant clonotypes could contaminate and appear within FACS-sorted repertoires.

A single record per CDR3 protein comes from TCRdb applying MiXCR to the 5' RACE reads. The sample holds 250,000 to 350,000 distinct CDR3 sequences, 3.5% to 4.5% seen once. Sequences were derived from PBMCs, sampled 15 days after the yellow fever booster vaccination. The rearrangement uses TRBV5-6 and TRBJ2-7; 8 nucleotides align to TRBD2. This receptor was taken from a man aged 18 to 30 who received the YFV17D yellow fever vaccine. The CDR3 DNA reads TGTGCCAGCAGTTACGGGAGGGGCCTCTACGAGCAGTACGTC. Translation: CASSYGRGLYEQYV.